This TCR beta chain was recovered during a study of identical twins. A universal primer site was added by template switching, and unique molecular identifiers were carried by the cDNA. TCRdb independently ran MiXCR on the 5' RACE reads; one entry per CDR3 protein. The data hold 400,000 to 500,000 distinct CDR3 sequences, with about a fifth observed a single time. The CDR3 extends over 15 amino acids. Germline V gene sequence: CDR1 MNHEY, CDR2 SVGAGI. Trimming pared 0 bases from V and 5 bases from J, leaving 13 bases between. This clonotype was observed at least ten times. Its antigen is unidentified. Study-level results: Within monozygotic twins, out-of-frame TCR alpha sharing was underestimated by the models. Zero-insertion analyses were open to partial confounding by invariant MAIT and iNKT cells.

The V gene is TRBV6-5, the J gene TRBJ2-5; possible D gene TRBD1, 6 bases. The receptor was isolated from a man aged 45-65 years in good health. Sequenced material: naive T cells sorted from blood. Written as DNA, the CDR3 is TGTGCCAGCAGTTACTCGAGGGGGTCACGCGAGACCCAGTACTTC. As protein: CASSYSRGSRETQYF.